A selection of T cell receptor beta chains follows, all from one sample in a study of shared clonotypes between healthy human individuals. Sequenced by immunoSEQ multiplex PCR; TCRdb stores in-frame clones only, minus some. The sample has some 2,400,000 clones, almost 96% seen once. The sample was naive CD4+ T cells sorted from blood. The receptors were sampled from a man aged 18-30 years in good health. Both conserved end residues are part of each CDR3. D genes are given only for firm matches. Some rows have no size entry. The others give once, few or many, or a class for an expanded clone.

TRBJ2-7	-	TRBV5-4	-	TGTGCCAGCTCCCGTCATTCACAGTCCTACGAGCAGTACTTC	CASSRHSQSYEQYF
TRBJ2-7	-	TRBV6-4	-	TGTGCCAGGTCTAAGGAGGGAATTTCCTACGAGCAGTACTTC	CARSKEGISYEQYF
TRBJ2-7	-	TRBV6-5	-	TGTGCCAGCAGTTACAGGAGCTCCTACGAGCAGTACTTC	CASSYRSSYEQYF
TRBJ2-3	TRBD2	TRBV29-1	-	TGCAGCGTTCTCCACCTAGCGGGCCCCACAGATACGCAGTATTTT	CSVLHLAGPTDTQYF
TRBJ2-1	-	TRBV29-1	-	TGCAGCGTTGTAACTAGTGGAGTGAGTGAGCAGTTCTTC	CSVVTSGVSEQFF
TRBJ1-5	-	TRBV19	-	TGTGCCAGTAGCCCAACTAGATCTAGCAATCAGCCCCAGCATTTT	CASSPTRSSNQPQHF
TRBJ2-7	-	TRBV5-4	-	TGTGCCAGCAGCTTGACTGGGGGCAACGAGCAGTACTTC	CASSLTGGNEQYF
TRBJ2-7	TRBD2	TRBV6-6	-	TGTGCCAGCAGTTTAGTCGCGGGGGGGCTTGGAGAGCAGTACTTC	CASSLVAGGLGEQYF
TRBJ2-7	TRBD2	TRBV18	-	TGTGCCAGCTCATCTAGCGGGAGCTCCGAGCAGTACTTC	CASSSSGSSEQYF
TRBJ1-3	-	TRBV11-3	-	TGTGCCAGCAGCTTAGGAGGTTCCGGAAACACCATATATTTT	CASSLGGSGNTIYF
TRBJ2-7	-	TRBV30	-	TGTGCCTGGAGTCCTGGACATATCTACGAGCAGTACTTC	CAWSPGHIYEQYF
TRBJ1-2	-	TRBV7-6	-	TGTGCCAGCAGCTTAGTAATCGCTAGTGCTATCCGGGGCCGGGAATCCTATGGCTACACCTTC	CASSLVIASAIRGRESYGYTF
TRBJ2-5	-	TRBV5-1	-	TGCGCCAGCAGCTTGGTGGACTTGCAAGAGACCCAGTACTTC	CASSLVDLQETQYF
TRBJ2-2	-	TRBV7-3	once	TGTGCCAGCAGCCGGGACGGACACACCGGGGAGCTGTTTTTT	CASSRDGHTGELFF
TRBJ2-2	TRBD2	TRBV5-1	-	TGCGCCAGCAGCTTGGCCCTAGCGGGGACCGGGGAGCTGTTTTTT	CASSLALAGTGELFF
TRBJ2-5	TRBD1	TRBV5-4	-	TGTGCCAGCAGCTTGGTGGGGACAGGGACATCCCAGTACTTC	CASSLVGTGTSQYF
TRBJ1-2	TRBD1	TRBV7-8	-	TGTGCCAGCAGCGTAACACAGGGGGCCGTGGGCGGCTACACCTTC	CASSVTQGAVGGYTF
TRBJ2-7	TRBD1	TRBV15	-	TGTGCCACCAGCAGAGTTGCCCTTCAGGGGGCATCGGGCGAGCAGTACTTC	CATSRVALQGASGEQYF
TRBJ2-4	-	TRBV10-3	-	TGTGCCACCGACGACGGAGGGTTATCCATTCAGTACTTC	CATDDGGLSIQYF
TRBJ1-2	-	TRBV10-3	-	TGTGCCATCAGTGGTCAGGGTTCTACTAACTATGGCTACACCTTC	CAISGQGSTNYGYTF
TRBJ2-3	TRBD1	TRBV7-9	-	TGTGCCAGCAGCCCTGGGACAGGGGGGACAGATACGCAGTATTTT	CASSPGTGGTDTQYF
TRBJ2-5	TRBD2	TRBV7-9	-	TGTGCCAGCAGCGCGGGACTAGCGGGAGGGCAGGAGACCCAGTACTTC	CASSAGLAGGQETQYF
TRBJ2-5	-	TRBV28	-	TGTGCCAGCAGTTTATCGACGACAGTGGAGACCCAGTACTTC	CASSLSTTVETQYF
TRBJ2-2	-	TRBV9	-	TGTGCCAGCAGCGTAGATCTAGCCCACACCGGGGAGCTGTTTTTT	CASSVDLAHTGELFF
TRBJ1-2	-	TRBV19	-	TGTGCCAGTAGTATAGACTTGGGGGCAGTTGGCTACACCTTC	CASSIDLGAVGYTF
TRBJ1-1	TRBD1	TRBV30	-	TGTGCCTGGAGTATGAGACGGACAGGGGCCGAGAACACTGAAGCTTTCTTT	CAWSMRRTGAENTEAFF
TRBJ2-1	-	TRBV18	-	TGTGCCAGCTCACCACCGAACAGCGGAGAGGAGGTGTTCTTC	CASSPPNSGEEVFF
TRBJ2-6	TRBD1	TRBV30	-	TGTGCCTGGAGGACAGGGGAGACCAACGTCCTGACTTTC	CAWRTGETNVLTF
TRBJ2-1	TRBD2	TRBV4-3	-	TGCGCCAGCAGCCAAGGACTAGCCTTAAGCTCCTACAATGAGCAGTTCTTC	CASSQGLALSSYNEQFF
TRBJ1-1	TRBD1	TRBV7-2	-	TGTGCCAGCAGCTTAGCGACAGGGTTATCTTTCTTT	CASSLATGLSFF
TRBJ2-2	-	TRBV18	-	TGTGCCAGCTCACCAGCCTCCGGCGGGCGGAACACCGGGGAGCTGTTTTTT	CASSPASGGRNTGELFF
TRBJ1-6	-	TRBV9	-	TGTGCCAGCAGCGGGGGAGGGACACCTAGTTCACCCCTCCACTTT	CASSGGGTPSSPLHF
TRBJ2-7	TRBD1	TRBV10-1	once	TGCGCCAGCAGCTATCGGACAGGAGCGCCCTACGAGCAGTACTTC	CASSYRTGAPYEQYF
TRBJ2-1	TRBD2	TRBV4-2	-	TGTGCCAGCAGCCAAGGATCTAGCGGGCCTTACAATGAGCAGTTCTTC	CASSQGSSGPYNEQFF
TRBJ2-3	-	TRBV7-2	-	TGTGCCAGCAGCTTAGTGGCGGTAGCGCCGAGCACAGATACGCAGTATTTT	CASSLVAVAPSTDTQYF
TRBJ2-2	-	TRBV27	-	TGTGCCAGCAGTTTGGCCGGGACGGTGAACACCGGGGAGCTGTTTTTT	CASSLAGTVNTGELFF
TRBJ1-4	-	TRBV19	-	TGTGCCAGTAGTATAAAAATCGCGGCAGGGAATGAAAAACTGTTTTTT	CASSIKIAAGNEKLFF
TRBJ2-3	-	TRBV6-6	-	TGTGCCAGCAGTTACTCGACTCCTCAGGTGGCAGATACGCAGTATTTT	CASSYSTPQVADTQYF
TRBJ1-1	-	TRBV2	-	TGTGCCAGCAGATACGCAACAGGGATGAACACTGAAGCTTTCTTT	CASRYATGMNTEAFF
TRBJ2-2	-	TRBV6-1	-	TGTGCCAGCAGTGCGGTCCCCCACACCGGGGAGCTGTTTTTT	CASSAVPHTGELFF
TRBJ1-2	-	TRBV6-5	-	TGTGCCAGCAGTGAGACCAGGGACGGCTACACCTTC	CASSETRDGYTF
TRBJ2-5	TRBD1	TRBV6-4	-	TGTGCCAGCAGTGGCAGGACAGGGTCGACAACGGTACAAGAGACCCAGTACTTC	CASSGRTGSTTVQETQYF
TRBJ1-2	-	TRBV5-1	-	TGCGCCAGCAGCCAAACAGGGAGGCCACCATATGGCTACACCTTC	CASSQTGRPPYGYTF
TRBJ1-2	TRBD1	TRBV6-5	-	TGTGCCAGCAGCAACAGGGGAAAGGGGGCTGGCTACACCTTC	CASSNRGKGAGYTF
TRBJ2-5	TRBD2	TRBV7-9	-	TGTGCCAGCAGCTTAACGGGAGGGCCCCGAGAGACCCAGTACTTC	CASSLTGGPRETQYF